Below are 28 T cell receptor beta chains sequenced from a single sample in a study of patients and donors after allogeneic stem cell transplantation. TCRdb re-called the RT-PCR reads with MiXCR, one entry per CDR3 protein. The sample carries 200,000 to 250,000 distinct CDR3 sequences, over 12% recorded once. The material sequenced was blood, either unsorted or a sorted T cell fraction (not recorded which). These receptors came from a human donor who was either an allogeneic HSCT recipient or a stem cell or donor lymphocyte infusion donor (not recorded which). It is not recorded whose cells these are; they may come from a transplant donor.

This chain links TRBV7-2 with TRBJ2-7, with 10 bases lining up with TRBD2. Germline-derived CDR1 and CDR2 are SGHTA and FQGNSA. The CDR3 length is 16 residues. V dropped 2 bases and J dropped 1; count of bases not matched to a gene: 5. The CDR3 coding sequence is TGTGCCAGCAGCTTAAGGGCTAGCGGGGGATCCTACGAGCAGTACTTC. This translates into CASSLRASGGSYEQYF.

This clonotype was counted at least ten times. The gene calls are TRBV20-1 and TRBJ1-1, with unresolved D. Germline V gene lookup returns CDR1 DFQATT and CDR2 SNEGSKA (reference sequence). V was cut by 5 bases and J by 7 bases, with 26 bases left in between. This CDR3 region has 16 residues. DNA of the CDR3: TGCAGTGCTTCCGAGATCGGCTCCACAGCAACCTATGAAGCTTTCTTT. Translating it yields CSASEIGSTATYEAFF.

V usage is TRBV24-1 and J usage is TRBJ2-3; D unclear. V was shortened by 9 bases and J by 3 bases, with 9 bases between the two germline ends. The CDR3 runs 12 residues. The germline gives CDR1 KGHDR, CDR2 SFDVKD. The CDR3 loop is CATQGRTDTQYF. The CDR3 region has the DNA TGTGCCACCCAAGGTCGTACAGATACGCAGTATTTT.

This clonotype was picked up many times. The V and J genes are TRBV20-1 and TRBJ2-5; no definite D call. The CDR3 has 9 residues. Germline CDR1 and CDR2: DFQATT and SNEGSKA (reference sequence). Trimming pared 5 bases from V and 5 bases from J, leaving 3 bases between. The CDR3 loop is CSAGETQYF. The CDR3 region has the DNA TGCAGTGCTGGGGAGACCCAGTACTTC.

The chain is built from TRBV18 and TRBJ2-7; D is possibly TRBD2 (6 bases). V lost 7 bases and J lost 0, with 13 bases in between. CDR3 size: 14 residues. CDR1 and CDR2 from the germline V gene are KGHSH and LQKENI. The CDR3 sequence: CASFTGVDSYEQYF. In nucleotides, the CDR3 is TGTGCCAGCTTCACGGGGGTGGACTCCTACGAGCAGTACTTC.

The V gene is TRBV6-5, the J gene TRBJ1-1; the match to TRBD1 covers 8 bases. Trimming removed 0 bases from V and 1 base from J; junction bases left unmatched: 4. This CDR3 comprises 16 residues. Germline V gene sequence: CDR1 MNHEY, CDR2 SVGAGI. For the CDR3, the DNA is TGTGCCAGCAGTTACTCGACAGGGGTGGGGAACACTGAAGCTTTCTTT. Translated: CASSYSTGVGNTEAFF.

This clonotype appeared a few times. J is TRBJ2-7 and V is TRBV19; 9 bases fit TRBD1. V lost 5 bases, J lost 2 bases, and 4 bases stayed unmatched. The germline V gene encodes CDR1 LNHDA and CDR2 SQIVND (reference sequence). CDR3 size: 14 residues. CDR3 sequence (DNA): TGTGCCAGTAGTGGGGACAGGGCCCCCTACGAGCAGTACTTC. As protein: CASSGDRAPYEQYF.

This clonotype was detected many times. The chain combines TRBV2 with TRBJ2-2; no firm D call. Trimming took off 7 bases at V and 0 bases at J, with 6 bases between the two ends. The CDR3 is 13 amino acids. Germline V gives CDR1 SNHLY, CDR2 FYNNEI. The CDR3 nucleotides are TGTGCCAGCATACACACGAACACCGGGGAGCTGTTTTTT. Translated: CASIHTNTGELFF.

V gene TRBV7-3 combines with J gene TRBJ1-2, with D possibly matching TRBD1 (6 bases). The CDR3 has 15 residues. The germline V and J ends were trimmed by 5 bases and 8 bases, with 21 bases remaining between them. Germline-derived CDR1 and CDR2 are SGHTA and FQGTGA. This CDR3 is CASSPSTTGSAGYTF. DNA of the CDR3: TGTGCCAGCAGCCCTTCCACCACAGGGTCGGCCGGCTACACCTTC.

This clonotype was seen at least ten times. The chain couples TRBV6-2 or TRBV6-3 to TRBJ1-5, with D hard to call. The CDR3 extends over 15 amino acids. V shed 4 bases and J shed 1 base, with 11 bases lying between them. The germline gives CDR1 MNHEY, CDR2 SVGEGT. The CDR3, as DNA: TGTGCCAGCAGTTCCCAGTCGAAAAGCAATCAGCCCCAGCATTTT. Its translation is CASSSQSKSNQPQHF.

This chain joins TRBV12-3 or TRBV12-4 and TRBJ2-1; 8 nucleotides match TRBD2. With 2 bases clipped from V and 4 bases from J, the junction kept 4 bases outside the gene matches. This CDR3 is 15 amino acids long. CDR3 residues: CASSLKAGAYNEQFF. Here the CDR3 DNA reads TGTGCCAGCAGTTTAAAAGCGGGAGCGTACAATGAGCAGTTCTTC.

This clonotype was counted between two and nine times. Here the CDR3 DNA reads TGTGCCAGCAGCCGGTCATCAGGGCTTACCTACGAGCAGTACTTC. Translated: CASSRSSGLTYEQYF. The J gene is TRBJ2-7, the V gene TRBV11-2; D possibly corresponds to TRBD1 (5 bases). Trimming removed 5 bases from V and 2 bases from J, with 16 bases in between. Germline V gives CDR1 SGHAT, CDR2 FQNNGV. This CDR3 region has 15 residues.

The chain carries TRBV6-1 and TRBJ1-5; D is uncertain. The germline V and J ends were trimmed by 1 base and 0 bases, with 4 bases remaining between them. CDR1 is MNHNS, CDR2 SASEGT, per germline. The CDR3 is 14 amino acids. The CDR3 DNA sequence: TGTGCCAGCAGTGAAGGTTATAGCAATCAGCCCCAGCATTTT. It codes for CASSEGYSNQPQHF.

V and J are TRBV7-3 and TRBJ2-1, with TRBD2 as a possible D gene (5 bases). The germline V gene has CDR1 SGHTA and CDR2 FQGTGA. Trimming removed 5 bases at V and 0 bases at J, with 11 bases between. CDR3 size: 15 residues. CDR3 DNA sequence: TGTGCCAGCAGCCCCAGCGGCCACTCCTACAATGAGCAGTTCTTC. It specifies CASSPSGHSYNEQFF.

The chain combines TRBV2 with TRBJ2-5; tentative D call: TRBD2 (6 bases). CDR3 size: 15 residues. Trimming took 2 bases from V and 9 from J, leaving 19 bases between them. The germline CDR1 and CDR2 sequences are SNHLY and FYNNEI. In DNA form, the CDR3 reads TGTGCCAGCAGTGAACGAGCGGGCGGGCAAGGAGCCCAGTACTTC. This translates into CASSERAGGQGAQYF.

This clonotype was seen a handful of times. The genes are TRBV3-1 and TRBJ2-7; TRBD2 aligns across 8 bases. The CDR3 is made up of 16 amino acids. Trimming took 3 bases from V and 3 from J; bases not matched to a gene: 10. Germline V gene lookup returns CDR1 LGHDT and CDR2 YNNKEL (reference sequence). The CDR3 nucleotides are TGTGCCAGCAGCCACCGGGGGGGGCGACAGGTCTACGAGCAGTACTTC. This translates into CASSHRGGRQVYEQYF.

The sample holds a few counts of this clonotype. The rearrangement joins TRBV2 to TRBJ2-7; maybe TRBD1 (6 bases). V was clipped by 3 bases and J by 6 bases, with 12 bases between them. The V gene's germline CDR1 is SNHLY and CDR2 FYNNEI. The CDR3 has 13 residues. This chain's CDR3 is CASSERQVLEQYF. The CDR3 coding sequence is TGTGCCAGCAGTGAGAGACAGGTACTCGAGCAGTACTTC.

The V and J genes are TRBV7-2 and TRBJ2-2; perhaps TRBD2 as D (6 bases). Trimming stripped 3 bases from V and 14 bases from J, with 13 bases between. This CDR3 spans 12 amino acids. CDR1 is SGHTA, CDR2 FQGNSA, per germline. The CDR3 nucleotides are TGTGCCAGCAGCTTTGCCAGGGAGGTTCTGTTTTTT. Translated: CASSFAREVLFF.

The chain couples TRBV19 to TRBJ1-5, with TRBD1 matching over 9 bases. Germline CDR1 LNHDA, CDR2 SQIVND (reference sequence). The CDR3 is made up of 18 amino acids. Trimming at V came to 3 bases and at J to 2 bases, leaving 11 bases not matched to a gene. The CDR3, as DNA: TGTGCCAGTAGTATGCCCCCGGGACAGGGAGCTGGCAATCAGCCCCAGCATTTT. Translating gives CASSMPPGQGAGNQPQHF.

This clonotype came up a few times. The V call is TRBV5-6, the J call TRBJ2-7, with 11 bases matching TRBD1. V was pared by 4 bases and J by 3 bases, with 6 bases of the junction left unmatched. In germline, CDR1 is SGHDT, CDR2 YYEEEE. The CDR3 contains 15 residues. Here the CDR3 reads CASSTPGTGGYEQYF. CDR3 nucleotides: TGTGCCAGCAGCACGCCCGGGACAGGGGGCTACGAGCAGTACTTC.

This clonotype was found a few times. The V gene is TRBV6-1, the J gene TRBJ1-4; 11 bases fit TRBD1. J lost 7 bases, V lost 5 bases, and 6 bases had no gene match. Looked up from germline, CDR1 is MNHNS and CDR2 is SASEGT. The CDR3 has 15 amino acids. The CDR3 DNA follows: TGTGCCAGCAGTACCCCCGGGACAGGGGGTGAAAAACTGTTTTTT. Protein: CASSTPGTGGEKLFF.

This clonotype was picked up many times. The chain combines TRBV7-9 with TRBJ2-7, with D tentatively TRBD2 (6 bases). The germline V gene encodes CDR1 SEHNR and CDR2 FQNEAQ (reference sequence). CDR3 size: 16 residues. V was cut by 1 base and J by 1 base, with 14 bases left in between. The CDR3 DNA sequence: TGTGCCAGCAGCTTAGTTGGGGGTAGCGGATCCTACGAGCAGTACTTC. This sequence encodes CASSLVGGSGSYEQYF.

The J gene is TRBJ1-1, the V gene TRBV6-1; 8 bases are shared with TRBD1. The V and J ends lost 2 bases and 5 bases, in that order; junction bases with no gene match: 7. This CDR3 comprises 15 residues. In germline, CDR1 is MNHNS, CDR2 SASEGT. The CDR3 nucleotides are TGTGCCAGCAGTGAATGGGCAGGGGGCTATACTGAAGCTTTCTTT. This translates into CASSEWAGGYTEAFF.

This clonotype came up many times. This chain joins TRBV25-1 and TRBJ2-1; TRBD1 or TRBD2 may be the D gene (5 bases each). The CDR3 spans 14 residues. The V gene's germline CDR1 is MGHDK and CDR2 SYGVNS. Trimming shortened V by 4 bases and J by 4 bases, and 11 bases separated the two germline ends. The CDR3 DNA reads as TGTGCCAGCAGTGGTCCGGGACGGTACAATGAGCAGTTCTTC. Encoded protein: CASSGPGRYNEQFF. The full variable domain, completed using reference TRBV25-1 and TRBJ2-1, is EADIYQTPRYLVIGTGKKITLECSQTMGHDKMYWYQQDPGMELHLIHYSYGVNSTEKGDLSSESTVSRIRTEHFPLTLESARPSHTSQYLCASSGPGRYNEQFFGPGTRLTVL.

This clonotype was picked up many times. This chain uses TRBV7-8 with TRBJ2-1; TRBD1 matches at 8 bases. The CDR3 spans 15 residues. Germline V CDR1 and CDR2: SGHVS, FQNEAQ. After removal of 5 bases from V and 2 bases from J, the junction contained 5 bases not matched to a gene. CDR3 in amino acids: CASSPRTGTYNEQFF. The CDR3 DNA sequence: TGTGCCAGCAGCCCGCGGACAGGGACCTACAATGAGCAGTTCTTC.

This clonotype was counted between two and nine times. The chain links TRBV7-3 to TRBJ2-2; D gene ambiguous. Trimming took 6 bases from V and 1 from J, leaving 6 bases between them. Germline CDR1 reads SGHTA; CDR2 reads FQGTGA. This CDR3 region has 13 residues. The CDR3 is CASRMGNTGELFF. The CDR3 coding sequence is TGTGCCAGCAGGATGGGGAACACCGGGGAGCTGTTTTTT.

V usage is TRBV7-9 and J usage is TRBJ2-3; TRBD1 agrees at 10 bases. Germline lookup yields CDR1 SEHNR and CDR2 FQNEAQ (reference sequence). Losses at the gene ends were 3 bases for V and 2 bases for J; bases not matched to a gene: 2. The CDR3 consists of 15 residues. The CDR3 nucleotides read TGTGCCAGCAGCTTCGGGACAGGGGACACAGATACGCAGTATTTT. It translates to CASSFGTGDTDTQYF.

This clonotype came up many times. The chain couples TRBV25-1 to TRBJ1-1; D possibly corresponds to TRBD1 (6 bases). The CDR3 contains 13 residues. V lost 8 bases, J lost 1 base, and 11 bases lay in between. The V gene's germline CDR1 is MGHDK and CDR2 SYGVNS. The CDR3 protein is CASHGQPNTEAFF. Here the CDR3 DNA reads TGTGCCAGCCATGGACAGCCGAACACTGAAGCTTTCTTT.